Following are 7 T cell receptor beta chains from one sample sequenced in a study of lymphopenia after photon versus proton radiotherapy (dated by TCRdb to about 2019). Libraries were made using the immunoSEQ multiplex PCR assay. The source is immuneACCESS, and TCRdb retained only in-frame sequences with V and J called. Part of the clones is not carried over; for the studies checked, unresolved V genes explain less than half of this, and the remainder is unexplained. This sample holds roughly 18,000 clones; more than 85% were observed only once. The ten most abundant clones make up over 8% of the sample. This specimen consisted of peripheral blood, obtained from a patient treated with proton-based radiotherapy. These receptors originate from a man in his 70s with pancreatic cancer.

The chain employs TRBV7-2 and TRBJ1-1, with 8 bases fitting TRBD1. Germline V lookup: CDR1 SGHTA, CDR2 FQGNSA. V was pared by 5 bases and J by 5 bases, with 16 bases of the junction left unmatched. CDR3 size: 17 residues. CDR3 DNA sequence: TGTGCCAGCAGCCCTCGCGGCCAGGGGGCGCGGGGTACTGAAGCTTTCTTT. As protein: CASSPRGQGARGTEAFF.

The rearrangement links TRBV7-8 to TRBJ1-2; 7 bases map to TRBD1. Per the germline V gene, CDR1 is SGHVS and CDR2 is FQNEAQ. The CDR3 sequence is 11 residues long. V gave up 7 bases and J gave up 8 bases; unmatched junction bases: 4. The chain's CDR3 is CASTQGLGYTF. The CDR3 bases are TGTGCCAGCACACAGGGGCTGGGCTACACCTTC.

CDR3 nucleotide sequence: TGTGCCAGCAGCCCGGGGACAGGCTCTGGAAACACCATATATTTT. Translation gives CASSPGTGSGNTIYF. The chain is built from TRBV7-7 and TRBJ1-3; 8 bases map to TRBD1. Losses at the gene ends were 5 bases for V and 0 bases for J; bases not matched to a gene: 3. The V gene's germline CDR1 is SSHAT and CDR2 FNYEAQ (reference sequence). This CDR3 region has 15 residues. The full variable domain, in which reference TRBV7-7 and TRBJ1-3 provide the parts outside the CDR3, is GAGVSQSPRYKVTKRGQDVTLRCDPISSHATLYWYQQALGQGPEFLTYFNYEAQPDKSGLPSDRFSAERPEGSISTLTIQRTEQRDSAMYRCASSPGTGSGNTIYFGEGSWLTVV.

The CDR3 sequence is CASSLEPQQRSSYNSPLHF. CDR3 sequence (DNA): TGCGCCAGCAGCTTGGAGCCCCAACAGAGAAGCTCCTATAATTCACCCCTCCACTTT. The J gene is TRBJ1-6, the V gene TRBV5-1; no definite D call. CDR3 length: 19 residues. CDR1 is SGHRS and CDR2 is YFSETQ in the germline V gene. V was trimmed by 0 bases and J by 0 bases, leaving 16 bases between them.

J is TRBJ1-2 and V is TRBV19; possibly TRBD1 for D (6 bases). The CDR3 runs 13 residues. Per the germline V gene, CDR1 is LNHDA and CDR2 is SQIVND (reference sequence). V was shortened by 4 bases and J by 3 bases, with 9 bases between the two germline ends. The CDR3 DNA is TGTGCCAGTAGTACACAGGGATACTATGGCTACACCTTC. Translated: CASSTQGYYGYTF. Supplemented by reference TRBV19 and TRBJ1-2, the full variable domain reads DGGITQSPKYLFRKEGQNVTLSCEQNLNHDAMYWYRQDPGQGLRLIYYSQIVNDFQKGDIAEGYSVSREKKESFPLTVTSAQKNPTAFYLCASSTQGYYGYTFGSGTRLTVV.

The V gene is TRBV30, the J gene TRBJ2-1, with D hard to call. V was cut by 0 bases and J by 15 bases, with 18 bases left in between. The germline V gene encodes CDR1 GTSNPN and CDR2 SVGIG (reference sequence). CDR3 length: 13 amino acids. DNA for the CDR3: TGTGCCTGGAGTGTATTACGCAAACCCCGTCCGTTCTTC. Translation: CAWSVLRKPRPFF.

This chain joins TRBV5-1 and TRBJ1-1, with D maybe TRBD1 (5 bases). CDR1 is SGHRS, CDR2 YFSETQ, per germline. This CDR3 comprises 15 residues. V was trimmed by 0 bases and J by 3 bases, leaving 12 bases between them. The CDR3 region is CASSLGRQGYTEAFF. For the CDR3, the DNA is TGCGCCAGCAGCTTGGGGAGGCAGGGCTACACTGAAGCTTTCTTT.